The entry that follows covers one T cell receptor beta chain sequence. The germline V gene encodes CDR1 MNHEY and CDR2 SVGAGI. The CDR3 runs 15 residues. V dropped 6 bases and J dropped 11; count of bases not matched to a gene: 19. The sample belongs to a study of cytomegalovirus exposure and HLA in healthy donors. The PCR made use of 60 Vbeta and 13 Jbeta primers. The table came from immunoSEQ multiplex PCR; TCRdb's copy has only in-frame clones and leaves some out. Altogether more than 85,000 clones are present, about 80% being singletons, with the ten largest covering roughly 2.9%. Input material: PBMCs. This TCR was recovered from an older woman in good health and CMV-seropositive. The J gene is TRBJ2-7, the V gene TRBV6-5, with TRBD1 matching 7 bases. The CDR3 spells CASSLDPLTGLVEYF. For the CDR3, the DNA is TGTGCCAGCAGCCTTGACCCTCTGACAGGGTTGGTTGAGTACTTC.